This T cell receptor beta chain was sequenced for a study of CD8 T cells in Susac syndrome. The CDR3 has 15 amino acids. CDR1 SGHTA and CDR2 FQGNSA come from the germline V gene. The trim removed 3 bases at V and 6 bases at J, leaving 6 bases unmatched. In this sample, this clonotype turned up a few times. RNA, at roughly 0.45 to 1 ug, was reverse transcribed with random hexamers. TCRdb analysed the immunoSEQ multiplex PCR reads with MiXCR anew, one entry per CDR3 protein. This sample has around 300,000 distinct CDR3 sequences, with over 75% found just once. The chain links TRBV7-2 to TRBJ2-3; 10 bases are a match to TRBD2. Sequencing input: CD8+ T cells from PBMCs. This receptor was obtained from a human donor with multiple sclerosis. The chain's CDR3 is CASSFTSGRGDTQYF. In DNA form, the CDR3 reads TGTGCCAGCAGCTTTACGAGCGGGAGGGGGGATACGCAGTATTTT.